These 10 T cell receptor beta chains share one sample of origin, sequenced in a study of shared clonotypes between healthy human individuals. TCRdb keeps only in-frame clones here, not all; method: immunoSEQ multiplex PCR. This table holds over 95,000 clones, approximately 70% found once. The sequencing sample was made of memory CD8+ T cells sorted from blood. The subset denotes: CD45RO+ cells pooled with CCR7-negative TemRA cells. The receptors stem from a woman in her thirties in good health.

The V and J genes are TRBV6-4 and TRBJ2-7, with TRBD2 matching 13 bases. The CDR3 is 16 amino acids. Germline CDR1 is MRHNA and CDR2 is SNTAGT. Germline trimming cut 5 bases from V and 3 bases from J; bases unmatched to any gene: 7. This CDR3 reads CASSRTSGSWNYEQYF. CDR3 in DNA: TGTGCCAGCAGTCGGACTAGCGGGAGCTGGAACTACGAGCAGTACTTC.

The CDR3 loop is CASSILTGSSYEQYF. The CDR3 coding sequence is TGTGCCAGCAGTATACTTACCGGGAGCTCCTACGAGCAGTACTTC. The chain combines TRBV27 with TRBJ2-7; D is possibly TRBD2 (6 bases). From germline, CDR1 is MNHEY and CDR2 SMNVEV (reference sequence). Trimming shortened V by 5 bases and J by 0 bases, and 14 bases separated the two germline ends. CDR3 length: 15 amino acids.

The chain uses TRBV6-1 and TRBJ2-7; 7 nucleotides line up with TRBD1. Looked up from germline, CDR1 is MNHNS and CDR2 is SASEGT. J was trimmed by 3 bases and V by 8 bases; bases with no gene match: 13. There are 15 residues in the CDR3. CDR3 bases: TGTGCCAGCCAGCACAGGGGCTATATGATCTACGAGCAGTACTTC. Amino acid sequence: CASQHRGYMIYEQYF.

The chain has TRBV2 and TRBJ1-5; D not resolved. Germline assignment: CDR1 SNHLY and CDR2 FYNNEI. The CDR3 totals 18 residues. Trimming pared 4 bases from V and 2 bases from J, leaving 21 bases between. CDR3 nucleotides: TGTGCCAGCAGTGGGATGGCGCCCTACTCCGAGGGCAATCAGCCCCAGCATTTT. Amino acid sequence: CASSGMAPYSEGNQPQHF.

The chain recombines TRBV4-2 with TRBJ2-5; TRBD2 agrees at 7 bases. The DNA matches TRBJ2-7 better at its end, which makes the J call doubtful. There are 15 residues in the CDR3. Germline V CDR1 and CDR2: LGHNA, YNFKEQ. CDR3: CASSQGLAETYEQYF. The CDR3 region has the DNA TGTGCCAGCAGCCAAGGTCTAGCGGAGACTTACGAGCAGTACTTC.

The V call is TRBV2, the J call TRBJ1-1; no definite D call. The length of the CDR3 is 16 residues. Trimming stripped 3 bases from V and 1 base from J, with 15 bases between. CDR1 is SNHLY and CDR2 is FYNNEI in the germline V gene. The CDR3 region is CASSEVQGLQNTEAFF. CDR3 in DNA: TGTGCCAGCAGTGAGGTACAAGGACTTCAGAACACTGAAGCTTTCTTT.

V gene TRBV7-2 combines with J gene TRBJ1-2; D is perhaps TRBD1 (5 bases). The CDR3 totals 12 residues. V lost 7 bases to trimming and J lost 8 bases, with 14 bases between them. Germline-derived CDR1 and CDR2 are SGHTA and FQGNSA. CDR3 in amino acids: CASNQPGDGYTF. DNA of the CDR3: TGTGCCAGCAACCAACCGGGGGACGGCTACACCTTC.

This clone was counted between two and nine times. This chain links TRBV28 with TRBJ2-7; 10 nucleotides match TRBD1. The germline V gene has CDR1 MDHEN and CDR2 SYDVKM. Germline trimming cut 10 bases from V and 7 bases from J; bases unmatched to any gene: 10. This CDR3 has 13 amino acids. In DNA form, the CDR3 reads TGTGCCACCGCACGGGGACAGGGGAGAGAGCAGTACTTC. Translating it yields CATARGQGREQYF.

This clone has a count of ten or more. The chain links TRBV27 to TRBJ2-7, with a possible D match to TRBD1 (5 bases). Trimming cost V 0 bases and J 9 bases, with 12 bases left between them. CDR3 length: 13 amino acids. CDR1 is MNHEY and CDR2 is SMNVEV in the germline V gene (reference sequence). The CDR3, as DNA: TGTGCCAGCAGTTTATCTCAGGGCCCCGCGCAGTACTTC. Protein: CASSLSQGPAQYF.

This clone was seen only a few times. The chain has TRBV4-2 and TRBJ1-1; no definite D call. The germline V gene encodes CDR1 LGHNA and CDR2 YNFKEQ. The CDR3 is made up of 14 amino acids. The germline V and J ends were trimmed by 0 bases and 2 bases, with 7 bases remaining between them. The CDR3, as DNA: TGTGCCAGCAGCCAAGACTGTATCAACACTGAAGCTTTCTTT. Translated: CASSQDCINTEAFF.